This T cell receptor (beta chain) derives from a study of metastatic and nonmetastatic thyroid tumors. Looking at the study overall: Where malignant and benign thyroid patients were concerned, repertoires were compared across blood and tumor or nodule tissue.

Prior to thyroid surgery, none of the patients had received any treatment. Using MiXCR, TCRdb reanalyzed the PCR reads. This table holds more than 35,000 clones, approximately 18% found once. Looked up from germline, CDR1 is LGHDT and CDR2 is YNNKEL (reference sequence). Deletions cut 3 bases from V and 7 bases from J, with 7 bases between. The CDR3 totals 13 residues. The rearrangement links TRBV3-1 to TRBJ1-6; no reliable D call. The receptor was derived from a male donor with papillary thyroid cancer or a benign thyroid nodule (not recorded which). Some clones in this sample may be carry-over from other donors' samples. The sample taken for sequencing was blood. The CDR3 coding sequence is TGTGCCAGCAGCCAGGTCCAGAATTCACCCCTCCACTTT. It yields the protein CASSQVQNSPLHF. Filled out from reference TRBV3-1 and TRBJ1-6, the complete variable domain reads DTAVSQTPKYLVTQMGNDKSIKCEQNLGHDTMYWYKQDSKKFLKIMFSYNNKELIINETVPNRFSPKSPDKAHLNLHINSLELGDSAVYFCASSQVQNSPLHFGNGTRLTVT.